This T cell receptor (beta chain) derives from a study of T cell repertoires in cytomegalovirus infection. Study-wide findings and caveats: Dominating the ex vivo response were TCR beta clonotypes that were CMV-specific and HLA-C-restricted.

Germline V lookup: CDR1 MDHEN, CDR2 SYDVKM. V was pared by 3 bases and J by 0 bases, with 12 bases between. This CDR3 comprises 15 residues. TCRdb independently ran MiXCR on the reads; one entry per CDR3 protein. The data contain approximately 340,000 distinct CDR3 sequences, approximately 32% of them seen just once; the ten biggest clones take up 15% to 20%. The table lists this clonotype with a few counts. No antigen is known for it. This rearrangement joins TRBV28 to TRBJ2-7; D is uncertain. This receptor was identified in a human donor in good health (CMV status not recorded). Some clones in this sample may be carry-over from other donors' samples. Sample: cultured PBMCs, taken from culture after CMV antigen stimulation. CDR3 sequence: CASSFPDPGSYEQYF. In nucleotides, the CDR3 is TGTGCCAGCAGTTTCCCCGACCCTGGCTCCTACGAGCAGTACTTC.